A selection of T cell receptor beta chains follows, all from one sample in a study of cytomegalovirus exposure and HLA in healthy donors. Data came from immunoSEQ multiplex PCR; TCRdb stores just in-frame clones and leaves some out. The sample includes about 140,000 clones, approximately 85% seen only once; the top ten take approximately 1.4%. The sample taken for sequencing was PBMCs. The receptor set was obtained from a woman in her twenties or thirties in good health and CMV-seronegative. CDR3s include the opening cysteine and the closing phenylalanine or tryptophan. A D gene is named only where the DNA matches it firmly. Only part of the rows carry a size: once, few, many, or a class if the clone is expanded.

j_call v_call d_call clone_size cdr3_aa cdr3_nt
TRBJ2-1 TRBV5-1 - - CASSWTDSSYNEQFF TGCGCCAGCAGCTGGACAGATAGCTCCTACAATGAGCAGTTCTTC
TRBJ1-1 TRBV5-1 - - CASSYDRTNTEAFF TGCGCCAGCAGCTACGACAGGACGAACACTGAAGCTTTCTTT
TRBJ1-3 TRBV19 TRBD1 - CASSISGTGGNSGNTIYF TGTGCCAGTAGTATCAGCGGGACAGGGGGCAACTCTGGAAACACCATATATTTT
TRBJ2-7 TRBV29-1 TRBD2 - CSVGGKQGGGHEQYF TGCAGCGTGGGGGGTAAACAGGGCGGGGGGCACGAGCAGTACTTC
TRBJ2-3 TRBV6-1 - - CASSVVSFTDTQYF TGTGCCAGCAGTGTAGTCTCTTTCACAGATACGCAGTATTTT
TRBJ2-3 TRBV18 TRBD2 - CASSPGLAPDTQYF TGTGCCAGCTCACCCGGACTAGCACCAGATACGCAGTATTTT
TRBJ2-3 TRBV6-5 - - CASSYYLGQSPDTQYF TGTGCCAGCAGTTACTATTTGGGCCAGTCTCCAGATACGCAGTATTTT
TRBJ2-5 TRBV2 TRBD2 - CASSDSRGGAEETQYF TGTGCCAGCAGTGACTCCCGCGGGGGGGCGGAGGAGACCCAGTACTTC
TRBJ2-7 TRBV10-1 - - CCSRGAYEQYF TGTTGTTCCCGCGGGGCCTACGAGCAGTACTTC
TRBJ1-5 TRBV10-3 - once CAIREGSGQPQHF TGTGCCATCAGGGAGGGGTCGGGTCAGCCCCAGCATTTT
TRBJ1-1 TRBV28 TRBD1 - CASSYKRDRGRGGRLYTEAFF TGTGCCAGCAGTTATAAACGGGACAGGGGGCGCGGGGGGAGATTATACACTGAAGCTTTCTTT
TRBJ2-3 TRBV2 - - CASSQMGEADTQYF TGTGCCAGCAGTCAGATGGGTGAGGCAGATACGCAGTATTTT
TRBJ2-1 TRBV7-2 - - CASSKGPEGEQFF TGTGCCAGCAGCAAGGGCCCCGAGGGCGAGCAGTTCTTC
TRBJ2-1 TRBV28 TRBD2 - CASLSGGGNEQFF TGTGCCAGTCTGTCCGGGGGGGGCAATGAGCAGTTCTTC
TRBJ1-6 TRBV18 - - CASSIADNSPLHF TGTGCCAGCTCTATAGCCGATAATTCACCCCTCCACTTT
TRBJ1-2 TRBV7-7 - - CASSLVTGHLNYGYTF TGTGCTAGCAGCTTAGTAACAGGACACCTTAACTATGGCTACACCTTC
TRBJ1-3 TRBV7-2 TRBD1 - CASSLGGQGAGNTIYF TGTGCCAGCAGCTTAGGTGGGCAGGGGGCTGGAAACACCATATATTTT
TRBJ1-4 TRBV6-5 TRBD1 - CASSSTRTGGFEKLFF TGTGCCAGCAGTTCCACGAGGACAGGGGGTTTTGAAAAACTGTTTTTT
TRBJ1-1 TRBV9 - - CASSLTQVGAGTEAFF TGTGCCAGCAGCCTTACACAGGTTGGGGCTGGGACTGAAGCTTTCTTT
TRBJ1-2 TRBV2 TRBD1 few CASSEAGFRQGRANYGYTF TGTGCCAGCAGTGAAGCGGGTTTCCGACAGGGTCGAGCTAACTATGGCTACACCTTC
TRBJ2-3 TRBV18 - - CASSPFEARTDTQYF TGTGCCAGCTCACCCTTCGAAGCGCGCACAGATACGCAGTATTTT
TRBJ1-6 TRBV9 TRBD1 - CASSPRPGTGADNSPLHF TGTGCCAGCAGCCCTCGTCCCGGGACAGGGGCGGATAATTCACCCCTCCACTTT